This T cell receptor (beta chain) derives from a study of MAIT cells during Salmonella Paratyphi A infection (dated 2017 in TCRdb). For the wider study: Adult volunteers aged 18 to 60 ingested a single dose of 1-5x10^3 CFU of S. Paratyphi A strain NVGH308. Diagnosed volunteers received ciprofloxacin 500 mg twice daily for 14 days starting at diagnosis. General conclusions and limits of the study: MAIT TRBV usage was oligoclonal with a preference for TRBV20 and TRBV6, and infection appeared not to change this usage. The availability of volunteer samples limited the sample sizes, but these sizes were considered adequate to detect differences between groups. The space taken up by over-represented MAIT clonotypes dropped significantly from baseline to mid-infection (about 0.15 to 0.11), while post-infection showed no significant difference. Diagnosed volunteers showed more expansion or contraction among top five MAIT clonotypes than healthy controls (roughly 0.56 versus 0.12), suggesting infection-driven repertoire reshaping.

Remarks on this clonotype: No antigen is known for it. No clone much larger than this one lies a single base away; base qualities are absent.

Interpreted using the paper, the time point label stands for: mid-infection, around enteric fever diagnosis. MAIT cells were defined as Valpha7.2+ CD161+ T cells and were identified and sorted by flow cytometry. In roughly six volunteers who developed enteric fever after controlled oral challenge with live Salmonella Paratyphi A, circulating MAIT cell TCRbeta repertoires were profiled over time. Every diagnosed volunteer provided MAIT cell samples at three timepoints: pre-infection, mid-infection and post-infection. A diagnosis of enteric fever was based on Paratyphi A bacteremia and/or a persistent fever above 38 degrees C that lasted longer than 12 hours. Challenged volunteers were diagnosed with infection between day 4 and day 7 after challenge. For RNA extraction, between about 4,500 and 10,000 MAIT cells per sample were sorted directly into RNAqueous-Micro lysis buffer. Lymphoprep gradient centrifugation was used to isolate peripheral blood mononuclear cells from both the blood samples and the leukocyte cones. Cells were sorted on either a BD FACSAria Fusion or a BD FACSAria III sorter.

The CDR3, cysteine through phenylalanine, is 9 amino acids long. The read is trimmed to its CDR3 DNA, 27 bases read in frame from base 1. From the germline V gene (reference sequence), CDR1 is DFQATT and CDR2 is SNEGSKA. Library construction relied on 5' RACE. Two rounds of PCR with Phusion High-Fidelity polymerase amplified TCRbeta, with sample-specific barcodes added in the primers. To build the TCRbeta libraries, template-switch cDNA synthesis was carried out using SMARTScribe reverse transcriptase along with a TRBC-specific primer. After barcoding, samples were pooled and then prepared using the NEBNext Ultra DNA Library Prep Kit for Illumina. Sequencing of the libraries took place on an Illumina MiSeq using the MiSeq reagent kit v2, 300 cycles. Per the authors' processing: Reads were demultiplexed by barcode with Jemultiplexer and were aligned with MiTCR using default parameters. Non-functional sequences were removed with VDJtools, and each clonotype was defined by its amino acid sequence, with frequencies calculated from the assigned sequence reads. Clonal space homeostasis binned clonotypes by frequency as over-represented (0.05-1), large, medium and small. TCRdb applied fastp at Q25 and MiXCR to the public reads, then kept only in-frame beta chains. Every entry covers one CDR3 protein and lists the most common genes and DNA from its rows. It is TCRdb's table, rather than the study itself, that gives the V and J calls and clone size. Recorded for this sample are approximately 1,200 distinct CDR3 sequences; about 48% of them occurred a single time. The ten largest clones represent around a third of the sample.

The sequence was obtained from a person aged 18 to 70 who was deliberately infected with Salmonella Paratyphi A in a paratyphoid fever challenge study. Sample: MAIT cells from blood, taken at the middle sampling point of the challenge study. The rearrangement combines TRBV20-1 with TRBJ2-7; no D gene call is confident. The DNA sequence is given as TGCAGGCTAGAAAACGAGCAGTACTTC. This sequence encodes CRLENEQYF.